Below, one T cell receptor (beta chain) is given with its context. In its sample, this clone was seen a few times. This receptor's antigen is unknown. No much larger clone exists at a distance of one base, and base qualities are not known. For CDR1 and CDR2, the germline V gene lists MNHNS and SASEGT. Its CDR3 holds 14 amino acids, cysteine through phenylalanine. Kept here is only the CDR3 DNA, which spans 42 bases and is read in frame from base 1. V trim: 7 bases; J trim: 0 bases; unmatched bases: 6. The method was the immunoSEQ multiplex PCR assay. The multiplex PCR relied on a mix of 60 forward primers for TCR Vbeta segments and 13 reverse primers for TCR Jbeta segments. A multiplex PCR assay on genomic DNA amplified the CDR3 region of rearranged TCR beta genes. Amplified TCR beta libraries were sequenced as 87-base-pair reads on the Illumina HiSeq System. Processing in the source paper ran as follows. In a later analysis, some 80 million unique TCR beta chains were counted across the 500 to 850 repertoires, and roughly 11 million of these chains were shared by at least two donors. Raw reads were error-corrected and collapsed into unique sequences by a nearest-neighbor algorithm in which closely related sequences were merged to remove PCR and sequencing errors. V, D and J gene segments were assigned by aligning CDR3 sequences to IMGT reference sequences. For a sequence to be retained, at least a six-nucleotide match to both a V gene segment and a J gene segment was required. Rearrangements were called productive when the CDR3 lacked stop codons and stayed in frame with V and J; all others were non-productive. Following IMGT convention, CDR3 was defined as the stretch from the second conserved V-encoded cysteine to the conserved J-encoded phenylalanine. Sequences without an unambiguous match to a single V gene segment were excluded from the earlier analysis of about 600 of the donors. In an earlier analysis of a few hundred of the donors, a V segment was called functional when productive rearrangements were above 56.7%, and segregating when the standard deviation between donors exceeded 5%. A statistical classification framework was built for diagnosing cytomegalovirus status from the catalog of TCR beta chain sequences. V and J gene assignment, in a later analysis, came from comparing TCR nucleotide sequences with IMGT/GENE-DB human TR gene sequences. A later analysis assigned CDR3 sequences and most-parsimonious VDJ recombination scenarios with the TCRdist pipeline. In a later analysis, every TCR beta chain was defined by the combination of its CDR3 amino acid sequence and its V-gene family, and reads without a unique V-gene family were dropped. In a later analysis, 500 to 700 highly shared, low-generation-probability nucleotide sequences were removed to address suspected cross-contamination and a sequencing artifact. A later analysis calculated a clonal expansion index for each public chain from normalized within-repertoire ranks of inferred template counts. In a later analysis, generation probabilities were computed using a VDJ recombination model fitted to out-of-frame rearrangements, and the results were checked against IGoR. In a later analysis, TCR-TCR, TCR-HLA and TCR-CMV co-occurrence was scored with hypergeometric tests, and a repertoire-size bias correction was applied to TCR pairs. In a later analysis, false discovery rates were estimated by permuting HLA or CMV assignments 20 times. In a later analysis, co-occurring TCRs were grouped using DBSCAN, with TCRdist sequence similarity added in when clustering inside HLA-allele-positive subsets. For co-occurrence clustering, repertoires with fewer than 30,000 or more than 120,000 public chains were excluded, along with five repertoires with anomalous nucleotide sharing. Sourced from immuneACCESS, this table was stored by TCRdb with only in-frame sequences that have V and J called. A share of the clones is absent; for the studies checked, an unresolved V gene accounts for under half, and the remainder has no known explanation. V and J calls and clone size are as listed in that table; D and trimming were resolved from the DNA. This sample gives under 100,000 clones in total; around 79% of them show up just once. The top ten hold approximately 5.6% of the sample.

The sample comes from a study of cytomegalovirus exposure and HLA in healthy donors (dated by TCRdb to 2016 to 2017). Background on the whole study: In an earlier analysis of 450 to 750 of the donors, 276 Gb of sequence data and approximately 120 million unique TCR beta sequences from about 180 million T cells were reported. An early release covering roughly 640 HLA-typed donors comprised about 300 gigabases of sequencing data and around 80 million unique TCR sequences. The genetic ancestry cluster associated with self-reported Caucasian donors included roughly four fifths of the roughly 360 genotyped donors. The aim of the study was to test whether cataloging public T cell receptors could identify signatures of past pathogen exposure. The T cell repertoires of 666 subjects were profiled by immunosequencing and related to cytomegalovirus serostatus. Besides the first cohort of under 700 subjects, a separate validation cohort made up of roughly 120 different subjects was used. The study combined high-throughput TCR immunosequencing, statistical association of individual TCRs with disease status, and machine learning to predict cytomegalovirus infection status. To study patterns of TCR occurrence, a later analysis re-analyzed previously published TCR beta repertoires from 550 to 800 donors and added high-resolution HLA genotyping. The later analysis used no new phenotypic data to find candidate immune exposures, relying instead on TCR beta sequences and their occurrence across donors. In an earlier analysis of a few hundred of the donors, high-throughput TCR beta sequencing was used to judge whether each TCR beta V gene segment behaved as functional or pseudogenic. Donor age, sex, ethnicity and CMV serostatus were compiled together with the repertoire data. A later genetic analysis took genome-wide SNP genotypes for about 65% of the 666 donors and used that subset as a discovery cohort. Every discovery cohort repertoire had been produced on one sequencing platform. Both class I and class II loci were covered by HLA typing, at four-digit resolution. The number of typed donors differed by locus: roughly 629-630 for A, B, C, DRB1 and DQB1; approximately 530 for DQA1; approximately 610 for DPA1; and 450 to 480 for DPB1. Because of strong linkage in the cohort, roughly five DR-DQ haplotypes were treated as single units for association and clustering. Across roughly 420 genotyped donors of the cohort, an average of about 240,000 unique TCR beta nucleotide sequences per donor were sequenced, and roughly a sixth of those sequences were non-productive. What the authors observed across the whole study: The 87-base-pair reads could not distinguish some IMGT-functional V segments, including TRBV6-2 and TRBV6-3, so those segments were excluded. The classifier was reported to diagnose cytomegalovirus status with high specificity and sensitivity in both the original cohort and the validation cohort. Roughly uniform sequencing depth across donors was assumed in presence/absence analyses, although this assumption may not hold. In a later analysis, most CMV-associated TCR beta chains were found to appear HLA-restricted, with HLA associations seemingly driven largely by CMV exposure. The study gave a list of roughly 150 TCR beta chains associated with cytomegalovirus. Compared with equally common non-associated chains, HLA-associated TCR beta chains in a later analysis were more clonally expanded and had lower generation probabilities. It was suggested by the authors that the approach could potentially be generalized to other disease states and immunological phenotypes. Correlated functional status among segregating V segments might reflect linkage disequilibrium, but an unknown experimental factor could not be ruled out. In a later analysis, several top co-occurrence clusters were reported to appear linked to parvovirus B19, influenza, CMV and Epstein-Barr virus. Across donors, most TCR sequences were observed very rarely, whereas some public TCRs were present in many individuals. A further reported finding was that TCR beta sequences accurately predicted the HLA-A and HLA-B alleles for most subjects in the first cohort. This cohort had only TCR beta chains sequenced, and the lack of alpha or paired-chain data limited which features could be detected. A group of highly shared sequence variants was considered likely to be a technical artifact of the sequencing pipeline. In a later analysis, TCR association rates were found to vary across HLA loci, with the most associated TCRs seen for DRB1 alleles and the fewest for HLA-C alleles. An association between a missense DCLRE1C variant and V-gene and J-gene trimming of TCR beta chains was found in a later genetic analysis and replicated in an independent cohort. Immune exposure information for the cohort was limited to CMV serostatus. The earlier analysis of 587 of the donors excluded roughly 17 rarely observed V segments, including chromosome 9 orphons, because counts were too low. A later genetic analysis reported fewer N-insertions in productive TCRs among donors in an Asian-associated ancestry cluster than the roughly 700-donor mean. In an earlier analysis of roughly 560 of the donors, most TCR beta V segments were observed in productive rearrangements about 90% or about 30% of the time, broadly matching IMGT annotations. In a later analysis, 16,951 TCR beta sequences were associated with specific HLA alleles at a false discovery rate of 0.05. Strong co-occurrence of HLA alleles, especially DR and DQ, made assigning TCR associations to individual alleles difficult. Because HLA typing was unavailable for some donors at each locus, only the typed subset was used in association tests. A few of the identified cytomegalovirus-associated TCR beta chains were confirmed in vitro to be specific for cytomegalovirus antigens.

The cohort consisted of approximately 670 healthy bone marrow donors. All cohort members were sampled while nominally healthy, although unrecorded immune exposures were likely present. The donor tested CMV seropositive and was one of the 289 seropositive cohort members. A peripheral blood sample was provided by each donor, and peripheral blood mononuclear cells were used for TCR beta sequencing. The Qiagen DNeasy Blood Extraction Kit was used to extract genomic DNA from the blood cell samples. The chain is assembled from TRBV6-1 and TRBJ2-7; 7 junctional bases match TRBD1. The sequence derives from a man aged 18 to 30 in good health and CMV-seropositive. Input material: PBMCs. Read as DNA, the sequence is TGTGCCAGCACCGACAGGGAGACCTCCTACGAGCAGTACTTC. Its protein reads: CASTDRETSYEQYF.